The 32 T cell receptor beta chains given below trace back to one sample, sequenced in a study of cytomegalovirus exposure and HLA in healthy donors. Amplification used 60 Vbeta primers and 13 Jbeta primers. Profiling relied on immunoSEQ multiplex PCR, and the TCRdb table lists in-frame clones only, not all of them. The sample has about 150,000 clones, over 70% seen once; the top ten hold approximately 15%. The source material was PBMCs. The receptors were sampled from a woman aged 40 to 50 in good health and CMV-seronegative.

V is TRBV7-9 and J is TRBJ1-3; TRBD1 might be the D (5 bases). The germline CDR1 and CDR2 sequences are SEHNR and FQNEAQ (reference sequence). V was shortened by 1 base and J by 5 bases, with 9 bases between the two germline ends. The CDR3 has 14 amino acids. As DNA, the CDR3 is TGTGCCAGCAGCTTAGGAGACAGCAGAAACACCATATATTTT. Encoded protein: CASSLGDSRNTIYF.

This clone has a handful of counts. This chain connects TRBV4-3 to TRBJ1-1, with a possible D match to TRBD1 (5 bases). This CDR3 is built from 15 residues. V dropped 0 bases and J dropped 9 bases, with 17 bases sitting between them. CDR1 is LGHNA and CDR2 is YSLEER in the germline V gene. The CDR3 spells CASSQDLSRTPKAFF. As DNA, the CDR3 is TGCGCCAGCAGCCAAGATCTGTCCCGGACACCAAAAGCTTTCTTT.

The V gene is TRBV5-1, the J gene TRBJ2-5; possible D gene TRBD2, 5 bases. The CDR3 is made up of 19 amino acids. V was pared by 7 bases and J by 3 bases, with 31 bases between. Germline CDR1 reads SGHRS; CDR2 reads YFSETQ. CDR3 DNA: TGCGCCAGCGCAATACCAGCGGCTCCCGGTTACATTCGTAAAGAGACCCAGTACTTC. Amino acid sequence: CASAIPAAPGYIRKETQYF.

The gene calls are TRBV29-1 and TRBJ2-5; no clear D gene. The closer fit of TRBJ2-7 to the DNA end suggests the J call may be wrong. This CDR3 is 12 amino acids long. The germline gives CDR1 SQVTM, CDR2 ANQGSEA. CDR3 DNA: TGCAGCGTTGTGCCTAACTCCTACGAGCAGTACTTC. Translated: CSVVPNSYEQYF.

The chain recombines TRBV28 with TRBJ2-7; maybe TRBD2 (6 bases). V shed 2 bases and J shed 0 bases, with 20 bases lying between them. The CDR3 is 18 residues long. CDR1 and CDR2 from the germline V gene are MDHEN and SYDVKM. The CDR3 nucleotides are TGTGCCAGCAGTTTAGACTTTCGGGAGACGGCAATCTCCTACGAGCAGTACTTC. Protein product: CASSLDFRETAISYEQYF.

The chain's CDR3 is CASGSGGTGASAYNEQFF. CDR3 bases: TGTGCTAGTGGATCTGGGGGAACAGGGGCTAGCGCTTACAATGAGCAGTTCTTC. The J gene is TRBJ2-1, the V gene TRBV12-5; tentative D call: TRBD1 (7 bases). Germline lookup yields CDR1 LGHNT and CDR2 FRNRAP. The germline V and J ends were trimmed by 6 bases and 4 bases, with 25 bases remaining between them. The CDR3 has 18 amino acids. The variable domain in full, with the rest retrieved from reference TRBV12-5 and TRBJ2-1, is DARVTQTPRHKVTEMGQEVTMRCQPILGHNTVFWYRQTMMQGLELLAYFRNRAPLDDSGMPKDRFSAEMPDATLATLKIQPSEPRDSAVYFCASGSGGTGASAYNEQFFGPGTRLTVL.

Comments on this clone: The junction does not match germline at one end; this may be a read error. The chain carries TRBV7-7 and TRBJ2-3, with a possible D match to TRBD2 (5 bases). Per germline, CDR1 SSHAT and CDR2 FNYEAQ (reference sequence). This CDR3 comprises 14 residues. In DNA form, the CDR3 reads TGTGCTAGCAGCTTAGGCGGGTCCATGGATACGCAGTATTTT. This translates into CASSLGGSMDTQYF.

In DNA form, the CDR3 reads TGTGCCATCAGTGAGGGACTAGCGGGACAAATCTCCTACAATGAGCAGTTCTTC. Its protein product is CAISEGLAGQISYNEQFF. V is TRBV10-3 and J is TRBJ2-1, with 12 positions matching TRBD2. Germline loops: CDR1 ENHRY, CDR2 SYGVKD. Germline trimming cut 2 bases from V and 0 bases from J; bases unmatched to any gene: 5. The CDR3 is 18 residues long.

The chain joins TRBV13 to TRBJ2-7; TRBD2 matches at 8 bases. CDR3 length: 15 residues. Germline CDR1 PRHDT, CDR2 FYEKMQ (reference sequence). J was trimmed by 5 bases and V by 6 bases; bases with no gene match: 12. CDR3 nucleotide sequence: TGTGCCAGCAGTTTCCCCTCGGGCGGGGGGCACGAGCAGTACTTC. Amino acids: CASSFPSGGGHEQYF.

CDR3: CASSEPWVWDSTYEQYF. The CDR3 region has the DNA TGTGCCAGCAGTGAACCTTGGGTCTGGGACAGTACCTACGAGCAGTACTTC. This chain joins TRBV6-1 and TRBJ2-7; 7 bases are shared with TRBD1. The CDR3 has 17 amino acids. Unmatched junction bases numbered 12, after V lost 2 bases and J lost 2 bases. Germline values: CDR1 MNHNS, CDR2 SASEGT.

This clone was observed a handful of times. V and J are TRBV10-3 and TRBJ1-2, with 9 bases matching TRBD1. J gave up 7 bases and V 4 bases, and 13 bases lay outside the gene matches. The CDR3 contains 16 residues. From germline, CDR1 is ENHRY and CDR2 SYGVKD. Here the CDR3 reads CAISAVPQGAVAGYTF. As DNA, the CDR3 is TGTGCCATCAGTGCCGTACCACAGGGGGCGGTTGCTGGCTACACCTTC.

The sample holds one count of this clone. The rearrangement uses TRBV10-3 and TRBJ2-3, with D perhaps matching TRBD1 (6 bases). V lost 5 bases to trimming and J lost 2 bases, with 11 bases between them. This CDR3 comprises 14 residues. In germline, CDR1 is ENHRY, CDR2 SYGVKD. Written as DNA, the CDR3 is TGTGCCATCAGTCACGGACAGTTCACAGATACGCAGTATTTT. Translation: CAISHGQFTDTQYF.

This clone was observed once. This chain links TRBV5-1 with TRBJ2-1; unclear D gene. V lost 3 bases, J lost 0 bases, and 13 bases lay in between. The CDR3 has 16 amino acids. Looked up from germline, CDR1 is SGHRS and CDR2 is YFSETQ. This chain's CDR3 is CASSSVSLSSYNEQFF. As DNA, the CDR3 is TGCGCCAGCAGCTCGGTTAGCCTGAGCTCCTACAATGAGCAGTTCTTC.

The CDR3 spells CASSPQDASTDTQYF. In DNA form, the CDR3 reads TGTGCCAGCAGCCCACAGGATGCTAGCACAGATACGCAGTATTTT. This chain joins TRBV7-7 and TRBJ2-3; D is possibly TRBD1 (5 bases). Germline V gene lookup returns CDR1 SSHAT and CDR2 FNYEAQ (reference sequence). The CDR3 is 15 residues long. Deletions cut 5 bases from V and 0 bases from J, with 12 bases between. The full variable domain, in which reference TRBV7-7 and TRBJ2-3 provide the parts outside the CDR3, is GAGVSQSPRYKVTKRGQDVTLRCDPISSHATLYWYQQALGQGPEFLTYFNYEAQPDKSGLPSDRFSAERPEGSISTLTIQRTEQRDSAMYRCASSPQDASTDTQYFGPGTRLTVL.

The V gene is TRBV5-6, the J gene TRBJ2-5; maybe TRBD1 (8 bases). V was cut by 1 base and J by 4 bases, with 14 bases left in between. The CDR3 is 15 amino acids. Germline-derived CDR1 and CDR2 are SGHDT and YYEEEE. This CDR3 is CASSLYRGGTETQYF. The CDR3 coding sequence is TGTGCCAGCAGCTTGTACAGGGGGGGGACAGAGACCCAGTACTTC.

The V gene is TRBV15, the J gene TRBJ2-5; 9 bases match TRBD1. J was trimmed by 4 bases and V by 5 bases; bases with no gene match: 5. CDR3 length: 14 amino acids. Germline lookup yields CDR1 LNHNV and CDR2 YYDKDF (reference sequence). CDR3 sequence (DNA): TGTGCCACCAGCCACGGGGACAGGGCAGAGACCCAGTACTTC. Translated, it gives CATSHGDRAETQYF.

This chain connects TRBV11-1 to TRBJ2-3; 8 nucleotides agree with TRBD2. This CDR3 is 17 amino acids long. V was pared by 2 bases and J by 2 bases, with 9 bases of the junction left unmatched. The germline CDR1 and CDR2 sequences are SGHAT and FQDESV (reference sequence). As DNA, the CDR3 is TGTGCCAGCAGCTTACGTATAACTAGCGGTACCACAGATACGCAGTATTTT. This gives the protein CASSLRITSGTTDTQYF.

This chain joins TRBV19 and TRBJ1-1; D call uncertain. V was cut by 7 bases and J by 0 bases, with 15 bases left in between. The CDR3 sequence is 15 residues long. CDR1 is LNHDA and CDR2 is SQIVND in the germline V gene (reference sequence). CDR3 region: CASMAGRTMNTEAFF. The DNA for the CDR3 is TGTGCCAGTATGGCCGGGAGAACAATGAACACTGAAGCTTTCTTT.

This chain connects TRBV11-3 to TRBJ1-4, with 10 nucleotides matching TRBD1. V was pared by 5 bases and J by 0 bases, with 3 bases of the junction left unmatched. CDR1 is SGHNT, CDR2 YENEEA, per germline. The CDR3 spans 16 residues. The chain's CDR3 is CASSPGTGATNEKLFF. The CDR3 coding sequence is TGTGCCAGCAGCCCCGGGACAGGGGCAACTAATGAAAAACTGTTTTTT.

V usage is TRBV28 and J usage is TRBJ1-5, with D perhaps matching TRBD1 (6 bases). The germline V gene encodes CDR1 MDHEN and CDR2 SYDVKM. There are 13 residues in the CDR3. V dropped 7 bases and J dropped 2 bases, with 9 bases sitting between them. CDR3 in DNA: TGTGCCAGCACTCGACAGGGCAATCAGCCCCAGCATTTT. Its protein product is CASTRQGNQPQHF.

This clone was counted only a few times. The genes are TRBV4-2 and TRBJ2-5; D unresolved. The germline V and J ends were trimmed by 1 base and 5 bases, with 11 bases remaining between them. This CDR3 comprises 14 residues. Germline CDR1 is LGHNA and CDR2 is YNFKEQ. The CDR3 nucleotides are TGTGCCAGCAGCCAAGGGGCATTTGGGGAGACCCAGTACTTC. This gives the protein CASSQGAFGETQYF.

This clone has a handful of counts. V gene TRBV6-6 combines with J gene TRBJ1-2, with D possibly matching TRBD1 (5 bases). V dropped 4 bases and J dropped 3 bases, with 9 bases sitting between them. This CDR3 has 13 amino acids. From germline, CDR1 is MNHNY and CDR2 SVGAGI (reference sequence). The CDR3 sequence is CASSSSGDYGYTF. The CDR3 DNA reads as TGTGCCAGCAGTTCGTCGGGGGACTATGGCTACACCTTC.

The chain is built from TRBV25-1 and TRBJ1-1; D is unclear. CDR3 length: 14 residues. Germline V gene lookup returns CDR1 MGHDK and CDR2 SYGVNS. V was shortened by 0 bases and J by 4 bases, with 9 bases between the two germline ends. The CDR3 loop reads CASSEYFSRTEAFF. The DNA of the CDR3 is TGTGCCAGCAGTGAATATTTTAGTCGCACTGAAGCTTTCTTT.

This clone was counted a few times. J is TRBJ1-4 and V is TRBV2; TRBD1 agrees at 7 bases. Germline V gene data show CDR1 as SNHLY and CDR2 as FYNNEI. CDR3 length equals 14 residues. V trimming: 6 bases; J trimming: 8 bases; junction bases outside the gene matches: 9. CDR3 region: CASRATGVNEKLFF. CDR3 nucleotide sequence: TGTGCCAGCAGAGCCACAGGGGTAAACGAAAAACTGTTTTTT.

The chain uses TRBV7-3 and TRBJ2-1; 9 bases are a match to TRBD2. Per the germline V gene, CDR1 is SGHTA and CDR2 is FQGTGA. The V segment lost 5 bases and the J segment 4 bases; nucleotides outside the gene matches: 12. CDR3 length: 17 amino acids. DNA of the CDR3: TGTGCCAGCAGCCTTGGGCGCGGGAGGGATCCTTACAATGAGCAGTTCTTC. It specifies CASSLGRGRDPYNEQFF.

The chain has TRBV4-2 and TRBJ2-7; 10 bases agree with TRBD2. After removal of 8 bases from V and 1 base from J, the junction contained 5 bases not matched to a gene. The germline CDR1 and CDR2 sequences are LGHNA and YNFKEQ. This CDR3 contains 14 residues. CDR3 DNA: TGTGCCAGCGCCACTAGCGGGAATTCCTACGAGCAGTACTTC. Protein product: CASATSGNSYEQYF.

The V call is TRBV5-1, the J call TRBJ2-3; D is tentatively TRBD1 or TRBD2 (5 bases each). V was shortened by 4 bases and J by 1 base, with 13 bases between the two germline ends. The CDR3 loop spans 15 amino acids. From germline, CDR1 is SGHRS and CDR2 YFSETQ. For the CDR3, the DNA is TGCGCCAGCAGCCTGGGGGAGAGTGGCACAGATACGCAGTATTTT. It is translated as CASSLGESGTDTQYF.

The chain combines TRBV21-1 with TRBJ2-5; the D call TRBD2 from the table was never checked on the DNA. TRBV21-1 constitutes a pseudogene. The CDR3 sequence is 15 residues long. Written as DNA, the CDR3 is TGTGCCAGTACTGGGGTAGCGGGGTACCAAGAGACCCAGTACTTC. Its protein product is CASTGVAGYQETQYF.

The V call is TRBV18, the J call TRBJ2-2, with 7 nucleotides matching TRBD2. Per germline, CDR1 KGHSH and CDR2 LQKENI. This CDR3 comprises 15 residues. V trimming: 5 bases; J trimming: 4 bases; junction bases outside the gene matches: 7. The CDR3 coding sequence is TGTGCCAGCTCATCTTCAGCGGGACCCACCGGGGAGCTGTTTTTT. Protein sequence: CASSSSAGPTGELFF. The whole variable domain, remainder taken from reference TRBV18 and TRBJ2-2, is NAGVMQNPRHLVRRRGQEARLRCSPMKGHSHVYWYRQLPEEGLKFMVYLQKENIIDESGMPKERFSAEFPKEGPSILRIQQVVRGDSAAYFCASSSSAGPTGELFFGEGSRLTVL.

The CDR3, as DNA: TGTGCCAGCAGCTGGACGGGACAGTCGTACAATGAGCAGTTCTTC. Protein: CASSWTGQSYNEQFF. The chain is built from TRBV7-9 and TRBJ2-1; 7 positions match TRBD1. The CDR3 is 15 residues long. Germline CDR1 and CDR2: SEHNR and FQNEAQ (reference sequence). J lost 4 bases, V lost 4 bases, and 7 bases had no gene match. The full variable domain, rest sourced from reference TRBV7-9 and TRBJ2-1, is DTGVSQNPRHKITKRGQNVTFRCDPISEHNRLYWYRQTLGQGPEFLTYFQNEAQLEKSRLLSDRFSAERPKGSFSTLEIQRTEQGDSAMYLCASSWTGQSYNEQFFGPGTRLTVL.

CDR3 sequence reads: CASSRGTEEKGEQFF. The DNA of the CDR3 is TGCGCCAGCAGCCGCGGGACAGAAGAAAAGGGTGAGCAGTTCTTC. This sequence joins TRBV5-1 and TRBJ2-1; TRBD1 might be the D (7 bases). The CDR3 is 15 residues long. Germline V gene lookup returns CDR1 SGHRS and CDR2 YFSETQ. Trimming removed 4 bases from V and 9 bases from J, with 20 bases in between.

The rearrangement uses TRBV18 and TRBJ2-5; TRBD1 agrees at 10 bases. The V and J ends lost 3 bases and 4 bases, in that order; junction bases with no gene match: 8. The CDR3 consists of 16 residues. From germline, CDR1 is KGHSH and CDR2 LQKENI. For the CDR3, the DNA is TGTGCCAGCTCACCTCTACCGACAGGGGGCGGAGAGACCCAGTACTTC. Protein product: CASSPLPTGGGETQYF.